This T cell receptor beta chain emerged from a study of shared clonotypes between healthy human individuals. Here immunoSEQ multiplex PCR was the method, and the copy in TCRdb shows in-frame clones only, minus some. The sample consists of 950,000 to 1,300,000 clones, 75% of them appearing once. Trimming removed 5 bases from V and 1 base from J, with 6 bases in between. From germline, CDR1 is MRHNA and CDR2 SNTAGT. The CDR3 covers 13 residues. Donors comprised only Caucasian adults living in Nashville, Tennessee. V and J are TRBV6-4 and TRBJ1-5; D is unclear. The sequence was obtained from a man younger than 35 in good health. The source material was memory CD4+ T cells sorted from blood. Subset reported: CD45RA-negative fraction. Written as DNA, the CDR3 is TGTGCCAGCAGTTTCGACAGCAATCAGCCCCAGCATTTT. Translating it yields CASSFDSNQPQHF.